The clone carrying this T cell receptor beta chain appeared many times. This entry is derived from a study of T cells after yellow fever vaccination. Findings of the study overall: At day 0, almost all vaccine-responding clonotypes escaped detection in the sorted memory subsets.

The CDR3 extends over 12 amino acids. V gave up 3 bases and J gave up 6 bases, with 8 bases separating them. One entry per CDR3 protein, called by TCRdb with MiXCR from the 5' RACE reads. The repertoire holds more than 50,000 distinct CDR3 sequences, with around 5.4% as singletons. Specimen: PBMCs, either bulk or a sorted T-cell subset (CD4+, CD8+, memory, or dextramer-sorted; not recorded which), collected on the day of the yellow fever booster vaccination. The sequence was obtained from a man aged 18 to 29 who received the YFV17D yellow fever vaccine. The chain is built from TRBV12-3 or TRBV12-4 and TRBJ1-1; D might be TRBD1 (5 bases). The CDR3 reads CASSLGGPEAFF. In nucleotides, the CDR3 is TGTGCCAGCAGTTTGGGGGGACCTGAAGCTTTCTTT.